This TCR beta chain was sequenced in a study of T cells in Graves' hyperthyroidism and ophthalmopathy. CDR3 length: 16 amino acids. Trimming took 4 bases from V and 3 from J; bases not matched to a gene: 13. Germline V lookup: CDR1 DFQATT, CDR2 SNEGSKA (reference sequence). Fresh 10 ml peripheral blood yielded PBMCs. There are a few counts of this clonotype. Amplified TCR beta CDR3 regions came from RNA transcripts. The primer set for the first-round RT-PCR of the TCR CDR3 was HTBI. TCRdb used MiXCR to reprocess the multiplex PCR reads, holding one entry per CDR3 protein. The sample contains hundreds of thousands of distinct CDR3 sequences, 13% to 15% of which appear only once.

The sequence was collected from a woman aged 50 to 60 with Graves' ophthalmopathy. V and J are TRBV20-1 and TRBJ2-3; 7 bases are a match to TRBD1. The source material was blood. In DNA, the CDR3 is TGCAGTGCTAAAAGGCCTTCAGGGGGTCTGACAGATACGCAGTATTTT. This translates into CSAKRPSGGLTDTQYF.